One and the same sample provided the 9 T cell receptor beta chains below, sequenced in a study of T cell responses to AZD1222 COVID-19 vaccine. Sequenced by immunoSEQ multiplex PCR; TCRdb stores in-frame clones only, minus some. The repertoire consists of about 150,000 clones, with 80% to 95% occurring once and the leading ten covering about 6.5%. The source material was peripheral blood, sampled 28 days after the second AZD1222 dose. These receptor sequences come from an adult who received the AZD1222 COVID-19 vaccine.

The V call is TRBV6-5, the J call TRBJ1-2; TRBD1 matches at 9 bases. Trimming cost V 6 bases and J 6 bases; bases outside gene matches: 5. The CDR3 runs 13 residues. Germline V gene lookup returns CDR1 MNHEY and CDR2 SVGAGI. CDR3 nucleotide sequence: TGTGCCAGCAGACTACAGGGGGCAGATGGCTACACCTTC. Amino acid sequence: CASRLQGADGYTF.

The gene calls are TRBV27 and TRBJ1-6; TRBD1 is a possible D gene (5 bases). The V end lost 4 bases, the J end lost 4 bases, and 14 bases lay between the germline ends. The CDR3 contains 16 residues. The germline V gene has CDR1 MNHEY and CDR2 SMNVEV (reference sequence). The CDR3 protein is CASSSNRGGYNSPLHF. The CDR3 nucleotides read TGTGCCAGCAGTTCTAATAGGGGAGGGTATAATTCACCCCTCCACTTT.

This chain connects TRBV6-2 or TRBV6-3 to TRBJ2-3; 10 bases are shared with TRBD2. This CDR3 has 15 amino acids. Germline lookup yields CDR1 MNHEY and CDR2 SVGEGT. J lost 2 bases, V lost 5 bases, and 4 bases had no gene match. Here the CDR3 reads CASSLSGGLTDTQYF. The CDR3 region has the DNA TGTGCCAGCAGTCTTAGCGGGGGGCTCACAGATACGCAGTATTTT.

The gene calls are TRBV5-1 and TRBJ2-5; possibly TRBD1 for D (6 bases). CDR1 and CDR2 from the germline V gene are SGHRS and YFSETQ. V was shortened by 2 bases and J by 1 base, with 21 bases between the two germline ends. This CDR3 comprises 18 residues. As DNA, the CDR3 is TGCGCCAGCAGCTTCCCCCACCTCACCGGGACATCCCAAGAGACCCAGTACTTC. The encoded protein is CASSFPHLTGTSQETQYF.

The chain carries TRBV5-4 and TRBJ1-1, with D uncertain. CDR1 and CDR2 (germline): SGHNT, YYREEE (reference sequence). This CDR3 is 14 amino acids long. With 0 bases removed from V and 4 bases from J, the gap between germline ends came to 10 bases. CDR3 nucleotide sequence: TGTGCCAGCAGCTTGGTAGGGTATGGCACTGAAGCTTTCTTT. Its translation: CASSLVGYGTEAFF.

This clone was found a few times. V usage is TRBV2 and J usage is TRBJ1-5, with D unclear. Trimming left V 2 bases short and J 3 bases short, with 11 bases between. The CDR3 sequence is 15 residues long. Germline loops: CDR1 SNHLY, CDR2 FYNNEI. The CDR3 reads CASSETRSNNQPQHF. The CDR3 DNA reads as TGTGCCAGCAGTGAAACACGCTCTAACAATCAGCCCCAGCATTTT.

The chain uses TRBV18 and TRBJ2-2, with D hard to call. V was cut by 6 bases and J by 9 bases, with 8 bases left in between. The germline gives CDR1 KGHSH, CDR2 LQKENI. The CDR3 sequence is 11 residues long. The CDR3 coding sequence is TGTGCCAGCTCTGAATCGCGGGAGCTGTTTTTT. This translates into CASSESRELFF. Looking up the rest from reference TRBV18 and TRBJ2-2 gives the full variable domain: NAGVMQNPRHLVRRRGQEARLRCSPMKGHSHVYWYRQLPEEGLKFMVYLQKENIIDESGMPKERFSAEFPKEGPSILRIQQVVRGDSAAYFCASSESRELFFGEGSRLTVL.

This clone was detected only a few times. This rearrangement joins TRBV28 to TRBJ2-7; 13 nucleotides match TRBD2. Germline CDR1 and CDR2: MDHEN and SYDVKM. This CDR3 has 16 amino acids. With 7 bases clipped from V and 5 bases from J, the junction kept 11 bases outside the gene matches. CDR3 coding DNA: TGTGCCAGCAACAGCCTACTAGCGGGAGGGGGGGACGAGCAGTACTTC. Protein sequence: CASNSLLAGGGDEQYF. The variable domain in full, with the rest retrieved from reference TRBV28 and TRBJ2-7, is DVKVTQSSRYLVKRTGEKVFLECVQDMDHENMFWYRQDPGLGLRLIYFSYDVKMKEKGDIPEGYSVSREKKERFSLILESASTNQTSMYLCASNSLLAGGGDEQYFGPGTRLTVT.

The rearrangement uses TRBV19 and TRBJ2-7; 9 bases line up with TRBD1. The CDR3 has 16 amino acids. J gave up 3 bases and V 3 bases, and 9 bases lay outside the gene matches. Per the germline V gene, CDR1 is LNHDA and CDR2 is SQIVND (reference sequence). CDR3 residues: CASSILPGQGHYEQYF. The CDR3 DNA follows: TGTGCCAGTAGTATTCTCCCGGGACAGGGCCACTACGAGCAGTACTTC. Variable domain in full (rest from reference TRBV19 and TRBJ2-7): DGGITQSPKYLFRKEGQNVTLSCEQNLNHDAMYWYRQDPGQGLRLIYYSQIVNDFQKGDIAEGYSVSREKKESFPLTVTSAQKNPTAFYLCASSILPGQGHYEQYFGPGTRLTVT.